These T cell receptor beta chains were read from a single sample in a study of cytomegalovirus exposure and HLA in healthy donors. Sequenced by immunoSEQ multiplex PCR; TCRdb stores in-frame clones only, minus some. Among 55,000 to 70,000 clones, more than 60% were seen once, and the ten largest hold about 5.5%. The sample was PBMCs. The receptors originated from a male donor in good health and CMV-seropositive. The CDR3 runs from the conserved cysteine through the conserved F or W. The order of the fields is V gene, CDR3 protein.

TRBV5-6,CASSPGTGKGQPQHF
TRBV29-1,CSTAQGGGYEQYF
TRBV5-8,CASSSTYSGGSNTGELFF
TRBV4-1,CASSQVSGYGLNSPLHF
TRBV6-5,CASSTDRALNTEAFF
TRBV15,CATSRDWTETYEQYF
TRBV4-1,CASSQDRGTVAFF
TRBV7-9,CASSPVGALSTQYF
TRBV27,CASHTLPGIGNYEQFF
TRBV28,CASSIPGARYDYEQYF